Here is one TCR beta chain with its context. Its antigen remains unknown. The sample contains more than one DNA sequence encoding this CDR3. This CDR3 has 12 amino acids. CDR1 and CDR2 from the germline V gene are SQVTM and ANQGSEA. V lost 3 bases, J lost 6 bases, and 10 bases lay in between. Assay: immunoSEQ multiplex PCR; the TCRdb copy retains only in-frame clones and omits some. The sample includes around 120,000 clones, 80% to 90% of them seen just once. This entry comes from a study of identifying expanded T cells in peripheral blood. General study points: Approximately two-week clone count variance significantly increased as total template count grew.

V and J are TRBV29-1 and TRBJ2-3, with D tentatively TRBD2 (6 bases). This sequence originates from a person between 18 and 75 years old in good health. Sequenced input: blood. The CDR3 reads CSVEEAGDTQYF. The CDR3 coding sequence is TGCAGCGTTGAGGAGGCGGGGGATACGCAGTATTTT.